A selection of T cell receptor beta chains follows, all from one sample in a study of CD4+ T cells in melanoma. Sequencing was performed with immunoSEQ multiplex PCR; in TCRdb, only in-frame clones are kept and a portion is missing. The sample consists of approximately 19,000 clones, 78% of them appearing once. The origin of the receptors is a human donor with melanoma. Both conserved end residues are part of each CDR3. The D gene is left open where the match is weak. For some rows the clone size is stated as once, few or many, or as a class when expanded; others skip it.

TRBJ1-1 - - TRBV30 TGTGCACGAGCCCAGGTGAACACTGAAGCTTTCTTT CARAQVNTEAFF
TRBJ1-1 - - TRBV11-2 TGTGCCAGCAGCTTAACGAGCCGCAAAGCTTTCTTT CASSLTSRKAFF
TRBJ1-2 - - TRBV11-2 TGTGCCAGCAGCTTAGCCCTTTCCAACTATGGCTACACCTTC CASSLALSNYGYTF
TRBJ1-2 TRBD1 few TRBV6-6 TGTGCCAGCAGTCCGGGACAGGGTAGAAGCGGCTACACCTTC CASSPGQGRSGYTF
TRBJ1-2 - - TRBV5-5 TGTGCCAGCAGCCTACAGGTCGGCTATGGCTACACCTTC CASSLQVGYGYTF
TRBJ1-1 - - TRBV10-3 TGTGCCATCTCAGGGGAGGGTTTATACACTGAAGCTTTCTTT CAISGEGLYTEAFF
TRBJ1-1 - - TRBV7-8 TGTGCCAGCAGCTTAATAATCGACACTGAAGCTTTCTTT CASSLIIDTEAFF
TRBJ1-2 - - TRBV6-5 TGTGCCAGCATTTCATTCGGCAGGGGCTATGGCTACACCTTC CASISFGRGYGYTF
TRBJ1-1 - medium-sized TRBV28 TGTGCCAGCAGACTTAACACTGAAGCTTTCTTT CASRLNTEAFF
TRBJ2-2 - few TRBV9 TGTGCCAGCAGCGTCCTGGACAGCACGAACACCGGGGAGCTGTTTTTT CASSVLDSTNTGELFF
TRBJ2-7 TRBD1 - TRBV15 TGTGCCACCAGCAGCCCTTTGGGACAGGGGAGGTCCTACGAGCAGTACTTC CATSSPLGQGRSYEQYF
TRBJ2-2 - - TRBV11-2 TGTGCCAGCAGCTTCCAACCGAACACCGGGGAGCTGTTTTTT CASSFQPNTGELFF
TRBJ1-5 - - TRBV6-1 TGTGCCAGCAGCCCAACGAAGGGTAGCAATCAGCCCCAGCATTTT CASSPTKGSNQPQHF
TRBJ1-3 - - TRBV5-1 TGCGCCAGCAGCTTGAGTTGGCTCTCTGGAAACACCATATATTTT CASSLSWLSGNTIYF
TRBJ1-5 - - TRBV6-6 TGTGCCAGCAGTCAGGGAAGCAATCAGCCCCAGCATTTT CASSQGSNQPQHF
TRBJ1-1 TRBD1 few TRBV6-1 TGTGCCAGCAGTGAGCGGCGAGGGGACAGGGTGACTGAAGCTTTCTTT CASSERRGDRVTEAFF
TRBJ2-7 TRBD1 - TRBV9 TGTGCCAGCAGCGTGGAGGGACAGGGCTACGAGCAGTACTTC CASSVEGQGYEQYF
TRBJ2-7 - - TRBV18 TGTGCCAGCTCAGGGAGTCCCGGGACACAAAGCTACGAGCAGTACTTC CASSGSPGTQSYEQYF
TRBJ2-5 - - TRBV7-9 TGTGCCAGCAGCCAGATCGAATGGGGCAGGAGGACAGCGGAGACCCAGTACTTC CASSQIEWGRRTAETQYF
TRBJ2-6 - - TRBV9 TGTGCCAGCAGCGTAGCAATTGGGGGGAGGGGGAAATCTGGGGCCAACGTCCTGACTTTC CASSVAIGGRGKSGANVLTF
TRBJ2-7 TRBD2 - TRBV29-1 TGCAGCGGATTGCGCGGGGGAGATTACGAGCAGTACTTC CSGLRGGDYEQYF
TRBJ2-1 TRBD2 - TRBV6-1 TGTGCCAGCACTTCTGGACTAGCCAGGGGAAATGAGCAGTTCTTC CASTSGLARGNEQFF
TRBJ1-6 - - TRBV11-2 TGTGCCAGCAGCCTAGGCTGGGCTGGGTATAATTCACCCCTCCACTTT CASSLGWAGYNSPLHF
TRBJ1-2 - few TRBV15 TGTGCCACCAGCAGAGTGACCAACGGGGGCTACACCTTC CATSRVTNGGYTF
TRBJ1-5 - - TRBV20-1 TGCAGTGCTAGGGGGAAACAGCCCCAGCATTTT CSARGKQPQHF
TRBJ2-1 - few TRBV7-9 TGTGCCAGCAGCTTGCCCCGGAGACTTGGCAATGAGCAGTTCTTC CASSLPRRLGNEQFF
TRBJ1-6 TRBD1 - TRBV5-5 TGTGCCAGCAGTTCCCGGGACAGAAGTTATTCACCCCTCCACTTT CASSSRDRSYSPLHF
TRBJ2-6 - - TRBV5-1 TGCGCCAGCAGCTTCAGGAATTTAAACTCTGGGGCCAACGTCCTGACTTTC CASSFRNLNSGANVLTF
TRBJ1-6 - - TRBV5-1 TGCGCCAGCAGCCCGACCAGGGAAACTAATTCACCCCTCCACTTT CASSPTRETNSPLHF
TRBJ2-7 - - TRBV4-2 TGTGCCAGCAGCCAAGGACAGACCTCGAGCAGCTCCTACGAGCAGTACTTC CASSQGQTSSSSYEQYF
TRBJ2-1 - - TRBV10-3 TGTGCCACCTCAGGCCAGAGCTCCTACAATGAGCAGTTCTTC CATSGQSSYNEQFF
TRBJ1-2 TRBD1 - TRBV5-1 TGCGCCAGCAGCTGGCCACGGGACCGGACAGGGTTTAATGGCTACACCTTC CASSWPRDRTGFNGYTF
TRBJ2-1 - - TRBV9 TGTGCCAGCAGCGTAGCTGGAGAAGGGATCTCCTACAATGAGCAGTTCTTC CASSVAGEGISYNEQFF
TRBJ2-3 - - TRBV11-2 TGTGCCAGCAGCTCTAGGACCCGAGCACAAGATACGCAGTATTTT CASSSRTRAQDTQYF
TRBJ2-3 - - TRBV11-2 TGTGCCAGCAGCTTAGATTCTAGGGCGGCATTCGTAAGGCGAAATACGCAGTATTTT CASSLDSRAAFVRRNTQYF
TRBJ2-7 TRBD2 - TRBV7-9 TGTGCCAGCAGCTTAGGCGGGAGGGTTGAGCAGTACTTC CASSLGGRVEQYF
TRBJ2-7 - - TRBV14 TGTGCCAGCGGATCCCGGGGCGAGCAGTACTTC CASGSRGEQYF